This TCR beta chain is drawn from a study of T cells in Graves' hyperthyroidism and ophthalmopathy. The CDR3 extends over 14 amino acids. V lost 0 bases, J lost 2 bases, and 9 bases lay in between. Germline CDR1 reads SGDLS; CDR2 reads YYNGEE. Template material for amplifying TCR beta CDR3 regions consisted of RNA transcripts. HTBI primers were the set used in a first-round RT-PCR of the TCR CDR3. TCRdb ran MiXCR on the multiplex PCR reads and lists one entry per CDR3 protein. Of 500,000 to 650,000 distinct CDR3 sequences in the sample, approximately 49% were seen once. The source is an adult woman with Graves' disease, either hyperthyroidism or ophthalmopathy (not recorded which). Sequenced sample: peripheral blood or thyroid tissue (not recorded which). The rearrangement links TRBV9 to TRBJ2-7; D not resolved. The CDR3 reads CASSVGQLPYEQYF. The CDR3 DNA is TGTGCCAGCAGCGTAGGTCAGCTTCCCTACGAGCAGTACTTC.